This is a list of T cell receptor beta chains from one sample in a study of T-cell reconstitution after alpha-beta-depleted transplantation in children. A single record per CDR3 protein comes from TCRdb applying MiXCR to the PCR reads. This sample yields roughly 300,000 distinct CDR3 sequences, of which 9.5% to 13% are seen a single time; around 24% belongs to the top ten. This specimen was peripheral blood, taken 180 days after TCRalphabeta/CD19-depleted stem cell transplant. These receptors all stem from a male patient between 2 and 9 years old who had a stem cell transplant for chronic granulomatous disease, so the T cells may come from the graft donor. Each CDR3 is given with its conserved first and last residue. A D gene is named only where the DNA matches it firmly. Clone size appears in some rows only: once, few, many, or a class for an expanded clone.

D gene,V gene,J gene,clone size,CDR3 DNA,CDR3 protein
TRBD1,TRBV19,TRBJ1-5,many,TGTGCCAGTAGTATAGCCGGGACAGGGGGCGCGAGCAATCAGCCCCAGCATTTT,CASSIAGTGGASNQPQHF
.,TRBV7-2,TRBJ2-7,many,TGTGCCAGCAGCCGCCTAGCGCTCCGGCCTCTCGAGCAGTACTTC,CASSRLALRPLEQYF
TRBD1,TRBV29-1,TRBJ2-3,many,TGCAGCGTTACGCTACAAGGGACAGTCGTGACGCAGTATTTT,CSVTLQGTVVTQYF
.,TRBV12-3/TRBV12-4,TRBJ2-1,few,TGTGCCAGCAGTTTAATCTTGAGTTGGGGACTCGATGAGCAGTTCTTC,CASSLILSWGLDEQFF
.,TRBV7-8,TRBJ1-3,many,TGTGCCAGCAGCTTAGGGGGGGCTGGAAACACCATATATTTT,CASSLGGAGNTIYF
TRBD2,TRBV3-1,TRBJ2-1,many,TGTGCCAGCAGCCATCAATCGGGACTAGCAATCGAGCAGTTCTTC,CASSHQSGLAIEQFF
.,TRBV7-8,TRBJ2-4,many,TGTGCCAGCAGCTTAGAACAGGTCCCAGCCAAAAACATTCAGTACTTC,CASSLEQVPAKNIQYF
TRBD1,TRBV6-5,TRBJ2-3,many,TGTGCCAGCAGTTACGGGGACAGGGGGCTCGATACGCAGTATTTT,CASSYGDRGLDTQYF
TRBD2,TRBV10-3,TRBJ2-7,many,TGTGCCATCGCTTGGACTAGCGGGAGGGAAGGAGAGCAGTACTTC,CAIAWTSGREGEQYF
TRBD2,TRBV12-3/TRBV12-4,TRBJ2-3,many,TGTGCCAGCAGTCTATGGGACGGCGCCCCGGGACTAGCTCGTGATACGCAGTATTTT,CASSLWDGAPGLARDTQYF
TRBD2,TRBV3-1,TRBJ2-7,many,TGTGCCAGCAGCCAAACTAGCGGGGGCTCCTACGAGCAGTACTTC,CASSQTSGGSYEQYF
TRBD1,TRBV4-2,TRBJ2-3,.,TGTGCCAGCAGCCTCGAACCGACCGGGACAGGGGTCACAGATACGCAGTATTTT,CASSLEPTGTGVTDTQYF
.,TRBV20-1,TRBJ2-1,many,TGCAGTGCATGGACAGTGAACAATGAGCAGTTCTTC,CSAWTVNNEQFF
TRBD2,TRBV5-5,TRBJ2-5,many,TGTGCCAGCAGCTTGATTCTAGCGGGATACGAGACCCAGTACTTC,CASSLILAGYETQYF
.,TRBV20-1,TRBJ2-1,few,TGCAGTGCTTCAGACTACAATGAGCAGTTCTTC,CSASDYNEQFF
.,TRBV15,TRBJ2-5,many,TGTGCCACCAGCAGAGATGGGAGTGGAGAGACCCAGTACTTC,CATSRDGSGETQYF